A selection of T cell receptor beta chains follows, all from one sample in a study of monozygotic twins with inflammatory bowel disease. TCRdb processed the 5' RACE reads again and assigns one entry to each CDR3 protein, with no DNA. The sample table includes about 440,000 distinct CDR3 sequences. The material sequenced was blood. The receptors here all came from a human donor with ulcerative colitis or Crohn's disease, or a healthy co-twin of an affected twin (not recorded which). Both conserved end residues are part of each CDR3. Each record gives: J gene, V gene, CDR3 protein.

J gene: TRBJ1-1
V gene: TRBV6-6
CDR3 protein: CASSYGGVYEAFF

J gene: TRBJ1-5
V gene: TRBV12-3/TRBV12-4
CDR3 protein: CASSSPNSQPQHF

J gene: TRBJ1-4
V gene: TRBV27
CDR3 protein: CARVDSSYEKLFF

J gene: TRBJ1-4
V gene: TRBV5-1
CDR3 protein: CASSRLTGGGEKLFF

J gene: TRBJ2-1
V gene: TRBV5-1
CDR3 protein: CASSLVQASNEQFF

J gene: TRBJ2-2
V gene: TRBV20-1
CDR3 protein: CSTKPHRGTNTGELFF

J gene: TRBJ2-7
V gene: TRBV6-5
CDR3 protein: CASRNGLGNEQYF

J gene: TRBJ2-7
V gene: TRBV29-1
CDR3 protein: CSVGRGRGDEQYF

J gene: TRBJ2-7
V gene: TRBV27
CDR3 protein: CASSVGTRLAEQYF

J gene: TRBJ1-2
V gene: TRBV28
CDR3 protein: CASLPGGTALNYGYTF

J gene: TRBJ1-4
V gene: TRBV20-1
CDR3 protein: CSAPGTGAEKLFF

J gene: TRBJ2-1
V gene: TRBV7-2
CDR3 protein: CASSLGGANNEQFF

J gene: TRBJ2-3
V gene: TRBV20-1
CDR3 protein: CSAELAGVTDTQYF

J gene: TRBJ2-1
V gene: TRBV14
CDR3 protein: CASSHVSAGGGGEQFF

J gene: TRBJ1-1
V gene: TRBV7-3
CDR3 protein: CASSSGGSAYAEAFF

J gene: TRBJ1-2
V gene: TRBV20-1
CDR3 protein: CSASGQGADGYTF

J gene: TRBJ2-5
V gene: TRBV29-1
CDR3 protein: CSVEPGGQGNPVETQYF

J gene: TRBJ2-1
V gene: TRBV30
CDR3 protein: CAWNGLAAYNEQFF

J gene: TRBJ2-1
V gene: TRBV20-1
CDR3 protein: CSARLREYEQFF

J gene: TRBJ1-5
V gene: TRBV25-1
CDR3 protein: CASSRGGGGQPQHF

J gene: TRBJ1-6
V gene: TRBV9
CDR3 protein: CASSVGSSYNSPLHF

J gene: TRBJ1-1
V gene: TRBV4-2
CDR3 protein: CASSQDWDREAFF

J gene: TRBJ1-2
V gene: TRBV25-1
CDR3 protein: CASSEYKKRANYGYTF

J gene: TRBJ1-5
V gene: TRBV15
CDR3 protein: CATSVRGDQPQHF

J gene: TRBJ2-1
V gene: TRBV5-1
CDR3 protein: CASLGEDNEQFF

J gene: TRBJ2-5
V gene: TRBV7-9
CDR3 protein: CASSLDRAQETQYF

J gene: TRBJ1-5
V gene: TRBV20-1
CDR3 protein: CSARPGASENQPQHF

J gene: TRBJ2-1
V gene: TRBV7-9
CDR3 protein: CASSLRRTSNVDEQFF

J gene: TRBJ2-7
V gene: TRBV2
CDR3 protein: CASLLDRGYEQYF

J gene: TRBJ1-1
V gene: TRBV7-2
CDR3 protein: CASSPTGGLMNTEAFF

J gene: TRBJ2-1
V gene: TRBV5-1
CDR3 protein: CASSHPGTPHEQFF

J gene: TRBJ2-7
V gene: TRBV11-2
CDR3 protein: CASSAGTASSYEQYF

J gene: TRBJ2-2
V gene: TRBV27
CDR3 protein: CASSRGLAGGNTGELFF

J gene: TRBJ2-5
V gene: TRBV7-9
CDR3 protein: CASTGKKGQETQYF

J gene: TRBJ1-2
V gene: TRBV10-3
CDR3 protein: CAITSGQGAGYGYTF

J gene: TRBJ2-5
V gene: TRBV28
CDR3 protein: CASTTPGTGIETQYF

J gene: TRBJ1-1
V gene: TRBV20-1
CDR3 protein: CSARDSRQGENTEAFF

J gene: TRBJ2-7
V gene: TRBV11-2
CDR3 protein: CASSYRPGNEQYF

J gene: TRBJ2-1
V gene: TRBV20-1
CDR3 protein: CSASKFGAASYNEQFF

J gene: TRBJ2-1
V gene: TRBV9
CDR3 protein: CASSSTRGAPYNEQFF

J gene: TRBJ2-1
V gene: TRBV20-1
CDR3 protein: CSAPRSGRGYNEQFF

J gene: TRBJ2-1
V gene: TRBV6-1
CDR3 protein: CASSEGGAAGVYNEQFF

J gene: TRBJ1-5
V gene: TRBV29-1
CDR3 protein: CSVTTGNQPQHF

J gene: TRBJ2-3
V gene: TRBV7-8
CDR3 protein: CASSLYSASTDTQYF

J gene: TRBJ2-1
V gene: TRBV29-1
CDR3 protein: CSVEAPQGVSYNEQFF

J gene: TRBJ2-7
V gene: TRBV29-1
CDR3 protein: CSVRTGWEQYF

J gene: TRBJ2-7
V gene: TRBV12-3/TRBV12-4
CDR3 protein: CASSLRWSQSYPYEQYF

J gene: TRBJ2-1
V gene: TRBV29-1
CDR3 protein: CSVEVAESSYNEQFF

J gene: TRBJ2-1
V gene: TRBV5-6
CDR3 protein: CASSLSLGLYNEQFF

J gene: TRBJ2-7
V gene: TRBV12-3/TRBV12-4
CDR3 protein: CASSLLTKNGEQYF